Following are 30 T cell receptor beta chains from one sample sequenced in a study of blood T cell repertoires in COVID-19. Repertoires were generated with immunoSEQ multiplex PCR, while TCRdb's copy carries only in-frame clones and drops some. The sample yields some 75,000 clones, around 89% seen once. Sequenced sample: peripheral blood. Receptors originate from a man in his 60s with acute or convalescent COVID-19.

The rearrangement links TRBV5-1 to TRBJ2-2; D perhaps matches TRBD1 (6 bases). From germline, CDR1 is SGHRS and CDR2 YFSETQ. The CDR3 totals 16 residues. V was pared by 0 bases and J by 2 bases, with 11 bases between. The CDR3 protein is CASSLAGVGNTGELFF. The CDR3 DNA sequence: TGCGCCAGCAGCTTGGCAGGGGTGGGAAACACCGGGGAGCTGTTTTTT.

The chain couples TRBV11-3 to TRBJ1-1; no clear D. The germline CDR1 and CDR2 sequences are SGHNT and YENEEA. This CDR3 is 14 amino acids long. V dropped 1 base and J dropped 1 base, with 7 bases sitting between them. CDR3 in DNA: TGTGCCAGCAGCTTAGGAACAGCGAACACTGAAGCTTTCTTT. Protein sequence: CASSLGTANTEAFF.

V usage is TRBV29-1 and J usage is TRBJ1-2, with D tentatively TRBD1 (5 bases). V was shortened by 4 bases and J by 4 bases, with 7 bases between the two germline ends. Germline V CDR1 and CDR2: SQVTM, ANQGSEA. CDR3 length: 11 amino acids. CDR3 loop: CSVGQGYGYTF. The CDR3 DNA reads TGCAGCGTTGGGCAGGGCTATGGCTACACCTTC. Variable domain in full (rest from reference TRBV29-1 and TRBJ1-2): SAVISQKPSRDICQRGTSLTIQCQVDSQVTMMFWYRQQPGQSLTLIATANQGSEATYESGFVIDKFPISRPNLTFSTLTVSNMSPEDSSIYLCSVGQGYGYTFGSGTRLTVV.

The V gene is TRBV4-1, the J gene TRBJ2-7, with 7 bases fitting TRBD2. The germline V gene has CDR1 MGHRA and CDR2 YSYEKL. This CDR3 has 14 amino acids. V gave up 3 bases and J gave up 4 bases; unmatched junction bases: 6. The CDR3 bases are TGCGCCAGCAGCCAGGCCGGGACTAATTACGAGCAGTACTTC. It yields the protein CASSQAGTNYEQYF.

This rearrangement joins TRBV6-1 to TRBJ2-3; 7 bases map to TRBD1. Germline V gives CDR1 MNHNS, CDR2 SASEGT. The CDR3 contains 15 residues. The V segment lost 2 bases and the J segment 4 bases; nucleotides outside the gene matches: 6. CDR3 nucleotides: TGTGCCAGCAGTGAAACCGGGACAGTTCCAGATACGCAGTATTTT. Amino acids: CASSETGTVPDTQYF.

The chain links TRBV5-1 to TRBJ2-7, with TRBD1 identical over 7 bases. V shed 4 bases, J shed 5 bases, and the junction held 3 bases outside the gene matches. The CDR3 consists of 12 residues. Germline loops: CDR1 SGHRS, CDR2 YFSETQ. The DNA of the CDR3 is TGCGCCAGCAGCAGAACAGGGGACGAGCAGTACTTC. It is translated as CASSRTGDEQYF.

This clone occurred once. V usage is TRBV7-7 and J usage is TRBJ2-5; 12 nucleotides align to TRBD2. CDR1 SSHAT and CDR2 FNYEAQ come from the germline V gene (reference sequence). The CDR3 is 15 amino acids. The ends lost 5 bases at V and 2 bases at J; junction bases unmatched: 3. CDR3 in amino acids: CASSLGLAGQETQYF. CDR3 DNA sequence: TGTGCCAGCAGCCTTGGACTAGCGGGGCAAGAGACCCAGTACTTC.

The chain links TRBV19 to TRBJ2-7, with TRBD1 identical over 7 bases. Looked up from germline, CDR1 is LNHDA and CDR2 is SQIVND (reference sequence). The CDR3 loop spans 12 amino acids. The junction had 6 bases not matched to a gene; V was cut back by 10 bases and J by 3 bases. The CDR3 loop is CATSDRIYEQYF. DNA of the CDR3: TGTGCCACGTCGGACAGGATCTACGAGCAGTACTTC.

This chain connects TRBV9 to TRBJ2-5; TRBD2 aligns across 11 bases. Losses at the gene ends were 0 bases for V and 2 bases for J; bases not matched to a gene: 0. This CDR3 comprises 15 residues. Germline V lookup: CDR1 SGDLS, CDR2 YYNGEE. CDR3 sequence reads: CASSVASGGQETQYF. The CDR3 coding sequence is TGTGCCAGCAGCGTAGCTAGCGGGGGGCAAGAGACCCAGTACTTC.

This rearrangement joins TRBV27 to TRBJ1-6, with D perhaps matching TRBD1 (5 bases). Germline CDR1 reads MNHEY; CDR2 reads SMNVEV (reference sequence). The ends were cut back, 1 base at V and 10 bases at J, with 17 bases in the middle. The length of the CDR3 is 16 residues. The CDR3 bases are TGTGCCAGCAGTTTATGGGGACCGGGGGTCGGATCACCCCTCCACTTT. Translated, it gives CASSLWGPGVGSPLHF.

The chain couples TRBV6-6 to TRBJ2-5; a weak D match, TRBD2 (5 bases). The CDR3 spans 14 residues. Trimming removed 6 bases from V and 2 bases from J, with 13 bases in between. Germline V lookup: CDR1 MNHNY, CDR2 SVGAGI (reference sequence). DNA for the CDR3: TGTGCCAGCAGCCACCGGGGAGCACAAGAGACCCAGTACTTC. It yields the protein CASSHRGAQETQYF.

The CDR3 sequence is CATSNFRSNEQFF. CDR3 coding DNA: TGTGCCACTTCTAACTTCAGGTCCAATGAGCAGTTCTTC. The chain is built from TRBV24-1 and TRBJ2-1; D remains unclear. The CDR3 sequence is 13 residues long. The V gene's germline CDR1 is KGHDR and CDR2 SFDVKD. V was pared by 10 bases and J by 6 bases, with 15 bases between.

The rearrangement links TRBV6-5 to TRBJ2-2, with 8 positions matching TRBD1. This CDR3 spans 15 amino acids. V was clipped by 6 bases and J by 6 bases; unmatched bases: 9. The germline CDR1 and CDR2 sequences are MNHEY and SVGAGI. CDR3 residues: CASRILDRAAGELFF. CDR3 bases: TGTGCCAGCAGGATCTTGGACAGGGCGGCCGGGGAGCTGTTTTTT.

The chain's CDR3 is CASAAPRDRGADTQYF. CDR3 DNA sequence: TGTGCCAGCGCCGCACCTAGGGACAGGGGCGCAGATACGCAGTATTTT. The rearrangement uses TRBV19 and TRBJ2-3; 10 bases match TRBD1. Germline V lookup: CDR1 LNHDA, CDR2 SQIVND (reference sequence). CDR3 length: 16 amino acids. V shed 9 bases and J 4 bases; nucleotides not matched to a gene: 13.

V and J are TRBV7-9 and TRBJ2-7; D is unclear. This CDR3 is 11 amino acids long. V was clipped by 8 bases and J by 1 base, with 6 bases between them. Germline V gives CDR1 SEHNR, CDR2 FQNEAQ (reference sequence). CDR3 in amino acids: CASGLSYEQYF. DNA for the CDR3: TGTGCCAGCGGGCTATCCTACGAGCAGTACTTC.

V and J are TRBV5-1 and TRBJ2-7; 7 bases match TRBD1. The CDR3 covers 15 residues. Looked up from germline, CDR1 is SGHRS and CDR2 is YFSETQ. J gave up 4 bases and V 1 base, and 8 bases lay outside the gene matches. The CDR3: CASSLPDRPSYEQYF. CDR3 in DNA: TGCGCCAGCAGCTTGCCGGACAGGCCCTCGTACGAGCAGTACTTC.

This chain joins TRBV23-1 and TRBJ1-6; 7 bases are shared with TRBD1. TRBV23-1 is known as an ORF, though its function is uncertain. J gave up 0 bases and V 3 bases, and 8 bases lay outside the gene matches. The CDR3 has 18 residues. The CDR3 bases are TGCGCCAGCAGTCACCAGGGGGGCCGCGGCTCCTATAATTCACCCCTCCACTTT. As protein: CASSHQGGRGSYNSPLHF.

The V gene is TRBV20-1, the J gene TRBJ2-1; 13 positions agree with TRBD2. The V and J ends lost 3 bases and 7 bases, in that order; junction bases with no gene match: 6. The CDR3 has 15 residues. Germline loops: CDR1 DFQATT, CDR2 SNEGSKA (reference sequence). In nucleotides, the CDR3 is TGCAGTGCTAGTCGAACTAGCGGGAGGGCGAATGAGCAGTTCTTC. Amino acid sequence: CSASRTSGRANEQFF.

The rearrangement links TRBV24-1 to TRBJ2-2; 9 bases line up with TRBD1. Germline CDR1 is KGHDR and CDR2 is SFDVKD. The CDR3 spans 14 residues. The V segment lost 9 bases and the J segment 5 bases; nucleotides outside the gene matches: 6. The CDR3 reads CATGTGPATGELFF. DNA for the CDR3: TGTGCCACCGGGACAGGGCCAGCGACCGGGGAGCTGTTTTTT.

J is TRBJ2-2 and V is TRBV4-1; D not certain. With 2 bases removed from V and 4 bases from J, the gap between germline ends came to 11 bases. The CDR3 is 15 residues long. Germline CDR1 and CDR2: MGHRA and YSYEKL. The CDR3 DNA is TGCGCCAGCAGCCAAAACCCTTCCAGCACCGGGGAGCTGTTTTTT. Amino acids: CASSQNPSSTGELFF.

V gene TRBV7-8 combines with J gene TRBJ1-2, with TRBD1 identical over 7 bases. V lost 5 bases, J lost 4 bases, and 10 bases stayed unmatched. The CDR3 is 15 amino acids. Per germline, CDR1 SGHVS and CDR2 FQNEAQ. CDR3 region: CASSRLTGSSYGYTF. The CDR3, as DNA: TGTGCCAGCAGCAGATTGACAGGGTCTTCCTATGGCTACACCTTC.

The V call is TRBV7-3, the J call TRBJ2-6; no firm D call. V was trimmed by 5 bases and J by 0 bases, leaving 8 bases between them. This CDR3 is 15 amino acids long. Germline CDR1 SGHTA, CDR2 FQGTGA. The CDR3 nucleotides are TGTGCCAGCAGCACCGATAGCTCTGGGGCCAACGTCCTGACTTTC. This codes for CASSTDSSGANVLTF.

V gene TRBV3-1 (or the pseudogene TRBV3-2) combines with J gene TRBJ2-6; TRBD2 might be the D (6 bases). This CDR3 comprises 20 residues. Trimming cost V 4 bases and J 1 base, with 23 bases left between them. Per the germline V gene, CDR1 is LGHDT and CDR2 is YNNKEL (reference sequence). Here the CDR3 DNA reads TGTGCCAGCAGCCCGAGACCGGGGACTGCGTTACTTTCTGGGGCCAACGTCCTGACTTTC. It codes for CASSPRPGTALLSGANVLTF.

The chain joins TRBV5-1 to TRBJ2-1, with TRBD2 matching over 7 bases. This CDR3 is 18 amino acids long. The V segment lost 0 bases and the J segment 8 bases; nucleotides outside the gene matches: 17. Germline lookup yields CDR1 SGHRS and CDR2 YFSETQ. The CDR3 DNA reads TGCGCCAGCAGCTTGGATTTAAGCGGGGCCTCCAGGATTTATGAGCAGTTCTTC. Translation: CASSLDLSGASRIYEQFF.

V and J are TRBV30 and TRBJ1-1; TRBD1 agrees at 10 bases. This CDR3 region has 13 residues. With V trimmed by 5 bases and J by 3 bases, 3 bases remained unmatched. Looked up from germline, CDR1 is GTSNPN and CDR2 is SVGIG (reference sequence). The CDR3 sequence: CAWDRGQDTEAFF. CDR3 in DNA: TGTGCCTGGGACAGGGGGCAGGACACTGAAGCTTTCTTT.

The J gene is TRBJ1-6, the V gene TRBV21-1. TRBV21-1 is a documented pseudogene. CDR3 length: 18 residues. DNA of the CDR3: TGTGCCAGCAGCAAAAGCGTGGTACCTTGCTCCTATAATTCACCCCTCCACTTT. Translation: CASSKSVVPCSYNSPLHF.

This chain joins TRBV9 and TRBJ2-2; possibly TRBD1 for D (5 bases). Trimming stripped 6 bases from V and 0 bases from J, with 9 bases between. The CDR3 sequence is 14 residues long. Germline V gene lookup returns CDR1 SGDLS and CDR2 YYNGEE. This chain's CDR3 is CASMTDANTGELFF. Here the CDR3 DNA reads TGTGCCAGCATGACAGACGCGAACACCGGGGAGCTGTTTTTT.

The V call is TRBV5-1, the J call TRBJ2-5, with D maybe TRBD2 (6 bases). Germline V lookup: CDR1 SGHRS, CDR2 YFSETQ. V was clipped by 4 bases and J by 5 bases, with 15 bases between them. There are 14 residues in the CDR3. The CDR3 sequence: CASSETSRGETQYF. The CDR3 DNA follows: TGCGCCAGCAGCGAGACCTCCCGGGGGGAGACCCAGTACTTC.

The J gene is TRBJ2-2, the V gene TRBV6-1, with D perhaps TRBD1 (5 bases). The germline V gene encodes CDR1 MNHNS and CDR2 SASEGT. Trimming removed 3 bases at V and 0 bases at J, with 23 bases between. The CDR3 sequence is 20 residues long. CDR3 DNA sequence: TGTGCCAGCAGTGATAAGTTGGTAGACAGCTTTCGCCCGAACACCGGGGAGCTGTTTTTT. Amino acids: CASSDKLVDSFRPNTGELFF.

The genes are TRBV30 and TRBJ1-1, with TRBD1 matching over 8 bases. The CDR3 totals 14 residues. V lost 2 bases, J lost 0 bases, and 2 bases stayed unmatched. Germline assignment: CDR1 GTSNPN and CDR2 SVGIG (reference sequence). CDR3 DNA: TGTGCCTGGAGTCTGGACAGGGTGAACACTGAAGCTTTCTTT. Protein: CAWSLDRVNTEAFF.